The entry that follows covers one T cell receptor beta chain sequence. One entry per CDR3 protein results from TCRdb running MiXCR on the 5' RACE reads. The data hold 40,000 to 50,000 distinct CDR3 sequences, with 15% to 20% observed a single time. This sample stems from a study of chronic HIV infection and antiretroviral therapy. This TCR came from an adult who had HIV and had not received antiretroviral therapy, or was an uninfected healthy control (not recorded which). Sequencing was carried out using peripheral blood.

In nucleotides, the CDR3 is TGCGCCAGCAGCCAACCTCGGTCCGGGACAGCCAGCTCCTACGAGCAGTACTTC. Translated: CASSQPRSGTASSYEQYF. The chain combines TRBV4-1 with TRBJ2-7; 7 bases are shared with TRBD1. This CDR3 contains 18 residues. V lost 2 bases, J lost 0 bases, and 13 bases stayed unmatched. Germline V gene lookup returns CDR1 MGHRA and CDR2 YSYEKL.